Below, 19 T cell receptor beta chains from the same sample are listed, as sequenced in a study of CD8 T cells in Susac syndrome. RNA, at roughly 0.45 to 1 ug, was reverse transcribed with random hexamers. TCRdb analysed the immunoSEQ multiplex PCR reads with MiXCR anew, one entry per CDR3 protein. The sample consists of under 200,000 distinct CDR3 sequences, around 90% of them appearing once. Sequencing was carried out using CD4+ T cells from PBMCs. These receptors were obtained from a human donor with Susac syndrome.

CDR3 sequence: CASLNGTGVYREQYF. CDR3 DNA: TGTGCCAGCCTAAACGGGACAGGGGTTTACCGGGAGCAGTACTTC. V usage is TRBV21-1 and J usage is TRBJ2-7; the D segment call TRBD1 is taken from the table without a DNA check. TRBV21-1 corresponds to a pseudogene. The CDR3 has 15 amino acids.

This clonotype was recorded a few times. The gene calls are TRBV6-5 and TRBJ2-1; tentative D call: TRBD1 (6 bases). The germline CDR1 and CDR2 sequences are MNHEY and SVGAGI. The CDR3 length is 11 residues. V gave up 10 bases and J gave up 8 bases, with 12 bases separating them. Here the CDR3 DNA reads TGTGCCACCGGCAGGGGTCATGAGCAGTTCTTC. Encoded protein: CATGRGHEQFF.

This clonotype was recorded a few times. The genes are TRBV3-1 and TRBJ2-7, with 8 bases aligning to TRBD1. Germline trimming cut 4 bases from V and 5 bases from J; bases unmatched to any gene: 1. The CDR3 spans 12 residues. Germline values: CDR1 LGHDT, CDR2 YNNKEL (reference sequence). CDR3 in DNA: TGTGCCAGCAGCCTGGACAGGGACGAGCAGTACTTC. Its protein is CASSLDRDEQYF.

The V gene is TRBV10-3, the J gene TRBJ1-1; no firm D call. V was shortened by 0 bases and J by 1 base, with 9 bases between the two germline ends. The CDR3 contains 15 residues. From germline, CDR1 is ENHRY and CDR2 SYGVKD. The CDR3 region has the DNA TGTGCCATCAGTGAGTCGAGGGAATCGAACACTGAAGCTTTCTTT. Translating it yields CAISESRESNTEAFF.

The chain has TRBV6-6 and TRBJ2-7; no definite D call. This CDR3 comprises 13 residues. The germline V and J ends were trimmed by 2 bases and 4 bases, with 9 bases remaining between them. The germline V gene encodes CDR1 MNHNY and CDR2 SVGAGI (reference sequence). CDR3 nucleotides: TGTGCCAGCAGTTACATTTCTGGGTACGAGCAGTACTTC. Protein: CASSYISGYEQYF.

V gene TRBV6-5 combines with J gene TRBJ1-2; no reliable D call. V shed 0 bases and J shed 6 bases, with 20 bases lying between them. This CDR3 has 17 residues. Per germline, CDR1 MNHEY and CDR2 SVGAGI. CDR3 coding DNA: TGTGCCAGCAGTTACTCCCCATCTCTATTTCGCAGCGATGGCTACACCTTC. Translation gives CASSYSPSLFRSDGYTF.

V usage is TRBV29-1 and J usage is TRBJ2-5, with a possible D match to TRBD1 (6 bases). Germline CDR1 reads SQVTM; CDR2 reads ANQGSEA. Deletions cut 5 bases from V and 2 bases from J, with 12 bases between. This CDR3 has 13 amino acids. CDR3 sequence (DNA): TGCAGCGTTTTCGACAGGACGCAAGAGACCCAGTACTTC. Amino acids: CSVFDRTQETQYF.

This clonotype has only one observation. The rearrangement joins TRBV27 to TRBJ2-7; D is possibly TRBD1 (6 bases). V was clipped by 2 bases and J by 5 bases, with 13 bases between them. The germline gives CDR1 MNHEY, CDR2 SMNVEV (reference sequence). The length of the CDR3 is 14 residues. CDR3 protein: CASSLIARGNEQYF. The CDR3 DNA is TGTGCCAGCAGTTTAATTGCCAGGGGCAACGAGCAGTACTTC.

The V call is TRBV4-1, the J call TRBJ2-7; D gene uncertain. The V gene lost 4 bases and the J gene lost 3 bases, with 16 bases spanning the gap. CDR1 MGHRA and CDR2 YSYEKL come from the germline V gene. This CDR3 is 15 amino acids long. The CDR3 DNA sequence: TGCGCCAGCAGCCCAAACATAAACCTAAACTACGAGCAGTACTTC. Translated, it gives CASSPNINLNYEQYF.

The CDR3 DNA follows: TGTGCCAGCAGCGCCGTGGGGTCCGCGCTAGCGGGAGATACGCAGTATTTT. Residues: CASSAVGSALAGDTQYF. This rearrangement joins TRBV9 to TRBJ2-3, with TRBD2 matching over 8 bases. This CDR3 is built from 17 residues. Germline V gene sequence: CDR1 SGDLS, CDR2 YYNGEE. The ends lost 3 bases at V and 5 bases at J; junction bases unmatched: 14. Drawing the rest from reference TRBV9 and TRBJ2-3, the complete variable domain is DSGVTQTPKHLITATGQRVTLRCSPRSGDLSVYWYQQSLDQGLQFLIQYYNGEERAKGNILERFSAQQFPDLHSELNLSSLELGDSALYFCASSAVGSALAGDTQYFGPGTRLTVL.

The rearrangement links TRBV5-4 to TRBJ2-3; 9 nucleotides agree with TRBD2. CDR1 and CDR2 from the germline V gene are SGHNT and YYREEE (reference sequence). The CDR3 is 18 residues long. Trimming removed 2 bases from V and 0 bases from J; junction bases left unmatched: 10. CDR3 coding DNA: TGTGCCAGCAGCTTCGGGCGGGGGGGCCGACCTAGCACAGATACGCAGTATTTT. Its translation is CASSFGRGGRPSTDTQYF.

This chain uses TRBV5-1 with TRBJ1-1; the D gene is possibly TRBD1 (6 bases). V dropped 6 bases and J dropped 0 bases, with 9 bases sitting between them. The CDR3 spans 13 residues. CDR1 is SGHRS, CDR2 YFSETQ, per germline. CDR3 nucleotide sequence: TGCGCCAGCACAGACAGGATGAACACTGAAGCTTTCTTT. This gives the protein CASTDRMNTEAFF. The complete variable domain, with remaining parts taken from reference TRBV5-1 and TRBJ1-1, reads KAGVTQTPRYLIKTRGQQVTLSCSPISGHRSVSWYQQTPGQGLQFLFEYFSETQRNKGNFPGRFSGRQFSNSRSEMNVSTLELGDSALYLCASTDRMNTEAFFGQGTRLTVV.

V is TRBV2 and J is TRBJ1-1; TRBD1 agrees at 7 bases. Germline CDR1 reads SNHLY; CDR2 reads FYNNEI. The CDR3 sequence is 15 residues long. Trimming cost V 0 bases and J 4 bases; bases outside gene matches: 5. Here the CDR3 reads CASSEAEQGITEAFF. The CDR3 DNA follows: TGTGCCAGCAGTGAAGCAGAACAGGGGATCACTGAAGCTTTCTTT. Complete variable domain (other parts from reference TRBV2 and TRBJ1-1): EPEVTQTPSHQVTQMGQEVILRCVPISNHLYFYWYRQILGQKVEFLVSFYNNEISEKSEIFDDQFSVERPDGSNFTLKIRSTKLEDSAMYFCASSEAEQGITEAFFGQGTRLTVV.

The V and J genes are TRBV2 and TRBJ1-5; D uncertain. CDR3 length: 13 residues. Trimming left V 7 bases short and J 5 bases short, with 12 bases between. Germline V gene lookup returns CDR1 SNHLY and CDR2 FYNNEI. CDR3 bases: TGTGCCAGCATTTCGGCAGCCGATCAGCCCCAGCATTTT. Protein product: CASISAADQPQHF.

V gene TRBV2 combines with J gene TRBJ2-1; 7 bases are a match to TRBD2. CDR3 length: 16 residues. CDR1 is SNHLY and CDR2 is FYNNEI in the germline V gene. After removal of 6 bases from V and 9 bases from J, the junction contained 17 bases not matched to a gene. The CDR3 DNA follows: TGTGCCAGCAGAAGAAACCGACTAGCTCAGAGGGGTGAGCAGTTCTTC. This gives the protein CASRRNRLAQRGEQFF.

The J gene is TRBJ1-2, the V gene TRBV28; 7 nucleotides match TRBD1. Per germline, CDR1 MDHEN and CDR2 SYDVKM. CDR3 length: 12 residues. V trimming: 4 bases; J trimming: 6 bases; junction bases outside the gene matches: 2. The CDR3 coding sequence is TGTGCCAGCAGTTCGCAGGGGGATGGCTACACCTTC. Amino acid sequence: CASSSQGDGYTF.

V gene TRBV6-4 combines with J gene TRBJ1-6, with D perhaps TRBD1 (5 bases). The CDR3 sequence is 14 residues long. The germline gives CDR1 MRHNA, CDR2 SNTAGT. V was cut by 2 bases and J by 7 bases, with 9 bases left in between. Here the CDR3 reads CASSDGTANSPLHF. CDR3 DNA: TGTGCCAGCAGTGACGGGACTGCGAATTCACCCCTCCACTTT.

This chain joins TRBV6-1 and TRBJ1-5; D is unclear. This CDR3 region has 15 residues. Germline CDR1 MNHNS, CDR2 SASEGT. Trimming cost V 4 bases and J 1 base, with 11 bases left between them. The CDR3 DNA reads TGTGCCAGCAGTGTTAGCCGAATCAGCAATCAGCCCCAGCATTTT. It translates to CASSVSRISNQPQHF.

This chain connects TRBV6-1 to TRBJ2-5; D may be TRBD2 (7 bases). Germline-derived CDR1 and CDR2 are MNHNS and SASEGT. The length of the CDR3 is 16 residues. Trimming cost V 5 bases and J 7 bases, with 23 bases left between them. The CDR3 DNA follows: TGTGCCAGCAGTCAGACCCTGGGGGGGGGCCCCGGGACCCAGTACTTC. It encodes CASSQTLGGGPGTQYF.